What follows are 11 T cell receptor beta chains derived from one specimen sequenced in a study of OX40 agonist ivuxolimab in advanced cancers. The protocol was immunoSEQ multiplex PCR, while the TCRdb copy is restricted to in-frame clones and leaves out a portion. The data contain tens of thousands of clones, approximately 77% of them singletons. The specimen comprised CD4+ or CD8+ T cells sorted from blood, sampled in a trial of the OX40 agonist ivuxolimab. These receptors all stem from an adult with an advanced solid tumor such as melanoma, head and neck, liver or kidney cancer.

J is TRBJ1-6 and V is TRBV30, with D unresolved. Germline V gives CDR1 GTSNPN, CDR2 SVGIG (reference sequence). There are 14 residues in the CDR3. Trimming removed 1 base at V and 7 bases at J, with 11 bases between. The CDR3 reads CAWSDVGRNSPLHF. CDR3 DNA sequence: TGTGCCTGGAGTGATGTCGGAAGAAATTCACCCCTCCACTTT.

The genes are TRBV7-2 and TRBJ2-1; D call uncertain. V gave up 1 base and J gave up 5 bases, with 12 bases separating them. The CDR3 totals 15 residues. Germline V gene lookup returns CDR1 SGHTA and CDR2 FQGNSA. The CDR3 coding sequence is TGTGCCAGCAGCTTAGTATTAGCCACCAACAATGAGCAGTTCTTC. Protein product: CASSLVLATNNEQFF. Based on the CDR3 plus reference TRBV7-2 and TRBJ2-1, the full variable domain is GAGVSQSPSNKVTEKGKDVELRCDPISGHTALYWYRQSLGQGLEFLIYFQGNSAPDKSGLPSDRFSAERTGGSVSTLTIQRTQQEDSAVYLCASSLVLATNNEQFFGPGTRLTVL.

The chain combines TRBV18 with TRBJ2-1; D uncertain. Germline CDR1 reads KGHSH; CDR2 reads LQKENI. The V gene lost 4 bases and the J gene lost 1 base, with 11 bases spanning the gap. This CDR3 region has 15 residues. CDR3 loop: CASSRGTDSYNEQFF. The DNA of the CDR3 is TGTGCCAGCTCACGAGGCACAGATTCCTACAATGAGCAGTTCTTC.

In this sample, this clone turned up once. The rearrangement links TRBV10-3 to TRBJ2-5; D is ambiguous. Germline lookup yields CDR1 ENHRY and CDR2 SYGVKD. This CDR3 is built from 14 residues. V was pared by 0 bases and J by 4 bases, with 9 bases between. The CDR3 loop reads CAISESSLTETQYF. CDR3 DNA: TGTGCCATCAGTGAGTCGAGTCTAACAGAGACCCAGTACTTC.

The chain is built from TRBV29-1 and TRBJ2-7; D uncertain. In germline, CDR1 is SQVTM, CDR2 ANQGSEA. V was cut by 5 bases and J by 6 bases, with 17 bases left in between. The CDR3 is made up of 13 amino acids. The CDR3 DNA reads TGCAGCGTTTCCTATCAGTCTTCGGGCGAGCAGTACTTC. Protein product: CSVSYQSSGEQYF.

This rearrangement joins TRBV2 to TRBJ2-3; 7 bases map to TRBD2. With 8 bases clipped from V and 0 bases from J, the junction kept 5 bases outside the gene matches. There are 14 residues in the CDR3. The germline V gene encodes CDR1 SNHLY and CDR2 FYNNEI. DNA for the CDR3: TGTGCCAGCCGGGCTAGCGGAAGCACAGATACGCAGTATTTT. This translates into CASRASGSTDTQYF. Supplemented by reference TRBV2 and TRBJ2-3, the full variable domain reads EPEVTQTPSHQVTQMGQEVILRCVPISNHLYFYWYRQILGQKVEFLVSFYNNEISEKSEIFDDQFSVERPDGSNFTLKIRSTKLEDSAMYFCASRASGSTDTQYFGPGTRLTVL.

V is TRBV29-1 and J is TRBJ1-1; D is undetermined. V was pared by 4 bases and J by 7 bases, with 10 bases between. CDR3 size: 11 residues. Germline values: CDR1 SQVTM, CDR2 ANQGSEA. In nucleotides, the CDR3 is TGCAGCGTTGTACAGCGGGGTGAAGCTTTCTTT. This encodes CSVVQRGEAFF.

The J gene is TRBJ1-1, the V gene TRBV5-4; perhaps TRBD1 as D (5 bases). Deletions cut 4 bases from V and 7 bases from J, with 11 bases between. This CDR3 region has 12 residues. Germline V CDR1 and CDR2: SGHNT, YYREEE (reference sequence). The CDR3, as DNA: TGTGCCAGCAGCAGCGACAGATATGAAGCTTTCTTT. Translating it yields CASSSDRYEAFF.

Remarks on this clone: An end of the junction differs from the germline gene, which may be a read error. The rearrangement joins TRBV5-8 to TRBJ2-1, with D perhaps matching TRBD2 (5 bases). The CDR3 runs 16 residues. Looked up from germline, CDR1 is SGHTS and CDR2 is YDEGEE. The CDR3 coding sequence is TGTGCCAGCAGCTTGGTCGGGCTAGCCGGTGGGAATGAGCAGCTCTTC. Translating it yields CASSLVGLAGGNEQLF.

J is TRBJ1-5 and V is TRBV4-1; D is undetermined. The length of the CDR3 is 16 residues. Trimming took 0 bases from V and 2 from J, leaving 11 bases between them. Per germline, CDR1 MGHRA and CDR2 YSYEKL. The CDR3: CASSQEAVGGNQPQHF. Written as DNA, the CDR3 is TGCGCCAGCAGCCAAGAGGCAGTTGGGGGCAATCAGCCCCAGCATTTT.

For the CDR3, the DNA is TGTGCCAGCAGTGGGGGGGACTTCTATGGCTACACCTTC. It codes for CASSGGDFYGYTF. The chain has TRBV6-1 and TRBJ1-2; possible D gene TRBD1, 5 bases. This CDR3 contains 13 residues. Between the trimmed V and J ends, which lost 4 bases and 4 bases, there was a span of 10 bases. The V gene's germline CDR1 is MNHNS and CDR2 SASEGT.